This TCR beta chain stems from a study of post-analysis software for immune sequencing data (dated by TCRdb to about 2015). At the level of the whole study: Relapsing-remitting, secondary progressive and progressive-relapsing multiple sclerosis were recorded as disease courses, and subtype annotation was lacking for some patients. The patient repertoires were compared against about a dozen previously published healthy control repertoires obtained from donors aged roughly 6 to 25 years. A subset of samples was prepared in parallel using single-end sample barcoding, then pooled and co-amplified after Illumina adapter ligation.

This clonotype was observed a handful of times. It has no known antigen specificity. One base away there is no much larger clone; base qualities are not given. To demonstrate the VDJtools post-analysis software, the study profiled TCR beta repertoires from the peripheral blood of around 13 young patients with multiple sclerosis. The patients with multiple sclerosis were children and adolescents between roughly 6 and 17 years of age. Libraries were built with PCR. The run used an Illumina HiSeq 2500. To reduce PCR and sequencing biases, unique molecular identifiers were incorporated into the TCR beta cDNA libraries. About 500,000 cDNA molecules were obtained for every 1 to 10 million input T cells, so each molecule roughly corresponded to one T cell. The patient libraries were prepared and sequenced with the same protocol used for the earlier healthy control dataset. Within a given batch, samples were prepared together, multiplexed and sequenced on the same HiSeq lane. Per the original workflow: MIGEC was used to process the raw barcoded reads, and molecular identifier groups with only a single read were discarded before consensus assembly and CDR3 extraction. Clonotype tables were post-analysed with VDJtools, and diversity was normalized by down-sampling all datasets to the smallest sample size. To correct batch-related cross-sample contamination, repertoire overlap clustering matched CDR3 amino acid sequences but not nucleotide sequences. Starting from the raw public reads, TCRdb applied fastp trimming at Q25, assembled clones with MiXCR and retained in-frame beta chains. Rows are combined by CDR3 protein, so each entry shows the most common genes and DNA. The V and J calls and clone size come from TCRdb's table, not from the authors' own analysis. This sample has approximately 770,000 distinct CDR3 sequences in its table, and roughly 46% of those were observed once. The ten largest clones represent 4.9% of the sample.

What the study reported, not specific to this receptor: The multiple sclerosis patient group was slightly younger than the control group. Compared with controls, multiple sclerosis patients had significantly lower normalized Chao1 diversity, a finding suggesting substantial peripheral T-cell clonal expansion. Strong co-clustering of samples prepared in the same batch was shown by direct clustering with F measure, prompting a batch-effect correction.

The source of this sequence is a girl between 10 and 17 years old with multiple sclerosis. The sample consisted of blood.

The CDR3 loop reads CASNQVAGEGANYGYTF. The nucleotide sequence reads TGCGCCAGCAACCAGGTGGCCGGGGAGGGAGCTAACTATGGCTACACCTTC. This chain is built from TRBV4-1 and TRBJ1-2; the D gene identity is not certain. The cysteine opens and the phenylalanine closes a CDR3 of 17 amino acids. This entry keeps only the CDR3 DNA: 51 bases, framed from base 1. In the germline V gene, CDR1 corresponds to MGHRA and CDR2 to YSYEKL. Trimming takes 7 bases from V and 0 bases from J, and the germline ends sit 21 bases apart.